This T cell receptor (beta chain) was sequenced in a study of control samples from healthy donors and cancer patients. This clone was counted a few times. CDR3 length: 14 residues. Trimming shortened V by 8 bases and J by 7 bases, and 15 bases separated the two germline ends. Germline CDR1 reads MNHEY; CDR2 reads SMNVEV (reference sequence). The protocol was immunoSEQ multiplex PCR, while the TCRdb copy is restricted to in-frame clones and leaves out a portion. The data show 75,000 to 80,000 clones, around 86% seen once. The chain carries TRBV27 and TRBJ1-6; a weak D match, TRBD1 (6 bases). What was sequenced was PBMCs. This TCR was recovered from a woman aged 45-65 years with colorectal cancer. The CDR3 sequence is CASRGGTGNSPLHF. As DNA, the CDR3 is TGTGCCAGCCGCGGGGGAACAGGGAATTCACCCCTCCACTTT.